The next 29 T cell receptor beta chains were all read from a single sample in a study of control samples from healthy donors and cancer patients. Generated by immunoSEQ multiplex PCR, the TCRdb table keeps only in-frame clones and is missing some. Of around 230,000 clones in the sample, roughly 94% were seen once. Sequenced sample: blood. The receptors shown here come from a man in his fifties or sixties in good health.

V usage is TRBV9 and J usage is TRBJ2-2; 9 nucleotides agree with TRBD1. CDR1 and CDR2 (germline): SGDLS, YYNGEE. The trim removed 2 bases at V and 5 bases at J, leaving 10 bases unmatched. This CDR3 spans 17 amino acids. The CDR3 DNA is TGTGCCAGCAGCGTTGCTCCCGGGACAGGGAAAACCGGGGAGCTGTTTTTT. It specifies CASSVAPGTGKTGELFF.

This clone was recorded a few times. This chain links TRBV5-5 with TRBJ1-6; tentatively, D is TRBD1 (6 bases). Germline CDR1 reads SGHKS; CDR2 reads YYEKEE (reference sequence). Trimming removed 2 bases at V and 1 base at J, with 10 bases between. There are 16 residues in the CDR3. The CDR3 protein is CASSLQGTSYNSPLHF. CDR3 bases: TGTGCCAGCAGCTTACAGGGAACGTCCTATAATTCACCCCTCCACTTT.

The genes are TRBV5-1 and TRBJ2-3; TRBD2 might be the D (6 bases). Germline CDR1 and CDR2: SGHRS and YFSETQ. The ends were cut back, 3 bases at V and 3 bases at J, with 14 bases in the middle. This CDR3 comprises 15 residues. The DNA for the CDR3 is TGCGCCAGCAGCTCAGGAGGGGCAAGGACAGATACGCAGTATTTT. The encoded protein is CASSSGGARTDTQYF.

The chain is built from TRBV30 and TRBJ1-2; TRBD1 is a possible D gene (5 bases). Trimming cost V 8 bases and J 2 bases, with 24 bases left between them. Germline CDR1 and CDR2: GTSNPN and SVGIG (reference sequence). The CDR3 is made up of 16 amino acids. CDR3 DNA sequence: TGTGCCAAAGGGCCAGGCCAGAAAGCAGGGAACTATGGCTACACCTTC. Protein: CAKGPGQKAGNYGYTF.

The rearrangement joins TRBV5-1 to TRBJ2-4; TRBD1 aligns across 7 bases. The CDR3 totals 15 residues. In germline, CDR1 is SGHRS, CDR2 YFSETQ. Trimming cost V 0 bases and J 8 bases; bases outside gene matches: 8. For the CDR3, the DNA is TGCGCCAGCAGCTTGGTAGGGGGCGAGTGGGACATTCAGTACTTC. As protein: CASSLVGGEWDIQYF.

V usage is TRBV4-3 and J usage is TRBJ1-1, with D maybe TRBD1 (6 bases). Trimming cost V 4 bases and J 3 bases, with 12 bases left between them. Germline values: CDR1 LGHNA, CDR2 YSLEER. The CDR3 has 14 amino acids. The CDR3, as DNA: TGCGCCAGCAGCCCAGCGGACAGAGACACTGAAGCTTTCTTT. Translating gives CASSPADRDTEAFF.

This chain links TRBV11-2 with TRBJ2-7, with TRBD1 matching 8 bases. Germline CDR1 reads SGHAT; CDR2 reads FQNNGV. Trimming at V came to 4 bases and at J to 5 bases, leaving 13 bases not matched to a gene. The CDR3 is made up of 16 amino acids. For the CDR3, the DNA is TGTGCCAGCAGCTCCGGGGGACAGGCCCTGACCCACGAGCAGTACTTC. Translation gives CASSSGGQALTHEQYF. The variable domain in full, completed from reference TRBV11-2 and TRBJ2-7, reads EAGVAQSPRYKIIEKRQSVAFWCNPISGHATLYWYQQILGQGPKLLIQFQNNGVVDDSQLPKDRFSAERLKGVDSTLKIQPAKLEDSAVYLCASSSGGQALTHEQYFGPGTRLTVT.

The CDR3, as DNA: TGTGCCAGCAGTGGCCGACTGGGCGACGAGCAGTACGTC. It encodes CASSGRLGDEQYV. This sequence joins TRBV2 and TRBJ2-7; D gene ambiguous. The ends were cut back, 4 bases at V and 5 bases at J, with 12 bases in the middle. Germline assignment: CDR1 SNHLY and CDR2 FYNNEI. The CDR3 is 13 amino acids.

The chain employs TRBV9 and TRBJ2-7; TRBD2 matches 8 bases. The end of the DNA is better explained by TRBJ2-1, so the J call may be wrong. The germline V gene encodes CDR1 SGDLS and CDR2 YYNGEE. The CDR3 totals 15 residues. The CDR3 reads CASTPRGGLSNEQFF. The CDR3 bases are TGTGCCAGCACCCCCCGGGGGGGCCTCTCCAATGAGCAGTTCTTC.

V gene TRBV10-3 combines with J gene TRBJ1-4; 7 positions match TRBD1. The J segment lost 3 bases and the V segment lost 6 bases, leaving 4 bases of the junction unmatched. The V gene's germline CDR1 is ENHRY and CDR2 SYGVKD. The CDR3 covers 14 residues. The CDR3 region is CAIRQGTANEKLFF. As DNA, the CDR3 is TGTGCCATCAGGCAAGGGACAGCTAATGAAAAACTGTTTTTT.

This chain uses TRBV24-1 with TRBJ2-3; maybe TRBD2 (5 bases). Germline V lookup: CDR1 KGHDR, CDR2 SFDVKD. The length of the CDR3 is 14 residues. Deletions cut 4 bases from V and 1 base from J, with 8 bases between. The CDR3, as DNA: TGTGCCACCAGTGAAGTCGGGGGCACAGATACGCAGTATTTT. This translates into CATSEVGGTDTQYF.

This clone was counted a single time. The V call is TRBV19, the J call TRBJ1-6; D is undetermined. Germline V gene sequence: CDR1 LNHDA, CDR2 SQIVND (reference sequence). The V end was cut by 3 bases, the J end by 12 bases, with 18 bases between. The CDR3 loop spans 15 amino acids. Written as DNA, the CDR3 is TGTGCCAGTAGTATGCAAGGTTCCCTCGAGGGACCCCTCCACTTT. This codes for CASSMQGSLEGPLHF.

This rearrangement joins TRBV7-6 to TRBJ1-6; the match to TRBD1 covers 11 bases. Trimming cost V 8 bases and J 1 base; bases outside gene matches: 4. CDR1 SGHVS and CDR2 FNYEAQ come from the germline V gene. The CDR3 is 16 amino acids. CDR3 sequence reads: CASGTGGLSYNSPLHF. CDR3 nucleotide sequence: TGTGCCAGCGGGACAGGGGGTTTGTCCTATAATTCACCCCTCCACTTT.

About this clone itself: Other DNA sequences in this sample translate to the same CDR3. This chain connects TRBV5-1 to TRBJ1-5; D gene ambiguous. Trimming took off 3 bases at V and 0 bases at J, with 4 bases between the two ends. This CDR3 is 13 amino acids long. Germline-derived CDR1 and CDR2 are SGHRS and YFSETQ. CDR3 sequence: CASSSDSNQPQHF. The CDR3 nucleotides are TGCGCCAGCAGCTCGGATAGCAATCAGCCCCAGCATTTT.

This chain connects TRBV4-1 to TRBJ1-3, with 7 bases identical to TRBD1. V was clipped by 4 bases and J by 0 bases; unmatched bases: 18. This CDR3 is built from 20 residues. Germline-derived CDR1 and CDR2 are MGHRA and YSYEKL. CDR3 bases: TGCGCCAGCAGCCGCCAACTAAAGAGACAGGGTTCGGCCTCTGGAAACACCATATATTTT. Translation gives CASSRQLKRQGSASGNTIYF.

The chain combines TRBV10-3 with TRBJ1-2, with 8 bases aligning to TRBD1. V lost 4 bases to trimming and J lost 0 bases; unmatched junction nucleotides: 1. There are 14 residues in the CDR3. Germline values: CDR1 ENHRY, CDR2 SYGVKD. The CDR3 bases are TGTGCCATCAGTGGGACAGGGACTAACTATGGCTACACCTTC. Translating it yields CAISGTGTNYGYTF.

The chain's CDR3 is CASSPASLGSYEQYF. The CDR3 DNA reads as TGTGCCAGCAGCCCGGCGTCCCTAGGGTCCTACGAGCAGTACTTC. The chain uses TRBV6-5 and TRBJ2-7; D uncertain. Trimming removed 6 bases from V and 1 base from J, with 16 bases in between. Germline values: CDR1 MNHEY, CDR2 SVGAGI. CDR3 length: 15 amino acids.

The chain carries TRBV20-1 and TRBJ2-2, with no clear D. Germline lookup yields CDR1 DFQATT and CDR2 SNEGSKA (reference sequence). The CDR3 has 14 amino acids. V shed 3 bases and J shed 1 base, with 9 bases lying between them. CDR3 DNA: TGCAGTGCTAGTGTCGTATTGAACACCGGGGAGCTGTTTTTT. Protein product: CSASVVLNTGELFF.

The chain has TRBV5-8 and TRBJ2-1, with D uncertain. Germline V lookup: CDR1 SGHTS, CDR2 YDEGEE. V gave up 5 bases and J gave up 5 bases, with 5 bases separating them. This CDR3 is 11 amino acids long. CDR3 sequence reads: CASRVHNEQFF. The CDR3 DNA is TGTGCCAGCAGGGTTCACAATGAGCAGTTCTTC.

Details on this clone: Other nucleotide sequences in the sample specify the same CDR3. This chain uses TRBV5-1 with TRBJ1-1, with 7 bases that match TRBD1. The V segment lost 2 bases and the J segment 1 base; nucleotides outside the gene matches: 2. CDR3 length: 14 residues. Germline loops: CDR1 SGHRS, CDR2 YFSETQ. The CDR3 DNA reads TGCGCCAGCAGCTTACAGGGGCAGAACACTGAAGCTTTCTTT. This sequence encodes CASSLQGQNTEAFF.

This sequence joins TRBV6-5 and TRBJ1-4; possible D gene TRBD1, 6 bases. In germline, CDR1 is MNHEY, CDR2 SVGAGI. The CDR3 totals 14 residues. The V end lost 7 bases, the J end lost 4 bases, and 13 bases lay between the germline ends. Written as DNA, the CDR3 is TGTGCCAGCAAGGTGGGGGCCTATAATGAAAAACTGTTTTTT. This sequence encodes CASKVGAYNEKLFF.

This chain links TRBV6-4 with TRBJ2-3, with a weak D call TRBD2 (5 bases). Trimming took off 6 bases at V and 5 bases at J, with 15 bases between the two ends. Per the germline V gene, CDR1 is MRHNA and CDR2 is SNTAGT. This CDR3 is built from 14 residues. CDR3: CASSLGLAGDTQYF. In DNA, the CDR3 is TGTGCCAGCAGCCTAGGACTGGCGGGAGATACGCAGTATTTT.

This chain connects TRBV18 to TRBJ1-2; 9 bases match TRBD1. The V and J ends lost 3 bases and 3 bases, in that order; junction bases with no gene match: 11. The CDR3 has 17 residues. The germline CDR1 and CDR2 sequences are KGHSH and LQKENI. This chain's CDR3 is CASSPSRDRVSHYGYTF. Written as DNA, the CDR3 is TGTGCCAGCTCACCGTCCCGGGACAGGGTTTCGCACTATGGCTACACCTTC. Supplemented by reference TRBV18 and TRBJ1-2, the full variable domain reads NAGVMQNPRHLVRRRGQEARLRCSPMKGHSHVYWYRQLPEEGLKFMVYLQKENIIDESGMPKERFSAEFPKEGPSILRIQQVVRGDSAAYFCASSPSRDRVSHYGYTFGSGTRLTVV.

A single count supports this clone. The chain employs TRBV19 and TRBJ2-5; D is uncertain. The V gene lost 7 bases and the J gene lost 5 bases, with 5 bases spanning the gap. Per germline, CDR1 LNHDA and CDR2 SQIVND (reference sequence). CDR3 length: 10 residues. In DNA, the CDR3 is TGTGCCAGTAAGGGCGAGACCCAGTACTTC. Amino acids: CASKGETQYF.

The chain joins TRBV7-2 to TRBJ2-2; tentatively, D is TRBD1 (7 bases). This CDR3 is built from 15 residues. V lost 6 bases and J 1 base, leaving 12 bases between the germline ends. Germline assignment: CDR1 SGHTA and CDR2 FQGNSA. The CDR3 protein is CASRRQGLNTGELFF. The DNA of the CDR3 is TGTGCCAGCAGGAGACAGGGACTGAACACCGGGGAGCTGTTTTTT.

The chain employs TRBV9 and TRBJ1-1; a possible D gene is TRBD1 (5 bases). Germline loops: CDR1 SGDLS, CDR2 YYNGEE. The CDR3 is 14 amino acids. V was clipped by 0 bases and J by 6 bases, with 12 bases between them. The CDR3 DNA follows: TGTGCCAGCAGCGTAGGAATTGCGGGGGCTGAAGCTTTCTTT. Translated: CASSVGIAGAEAFF.

The V and J genes are TRBV28 and TRBJ1-4; the D gene is possibly TRBD1 (6 bases). CDR3 size: 17 residues. Germline CDR1 reads MDHEN; CDR2 reads SYDVKM. Trimming took 5 bases from V and 0 from J, leaving 16 bases between them. The CDR3 sequence is CASSRGQRRATNEKLFF. The CDR3 DNA sequence: TGTGCCAGCAGTAGAGGACAGCGAAGGGCAACTAATGAAAAACTGTTTTTT.

This clone came up once. This rearrangement joins TRBV14 to TRBJ1-2; TRBD1 matches at 10 bases. Unmatched junction bases numbered 7, after V lost 2 bases and J lost 7 bases. Germline-derived CDR1 and CDR2 are SGHDN and FVKESK. The CDR3 extends over 15 amino acids. DNA for the CDR3: TGTGCCAGCAGCCAACCGAACGGACAGGGGGGTGGCTACACCTTC. Its protein product is CASSQPNGQGGGYTF.

The chain combines TRBV2 with TRBJ1-5, with D unresolved. Trimming cost V 6 bases and J 4 bases, with 13 bases left between them. The germline V gene has CDR1 SNHLY and CDR2 FYNNEI. This CDR3 region has 14 residues. This CDR3 is CASRSERLNQPQHF. The CDR3 DNA reads TGTGCCAGCAGGAGTGAGAGGTTAAATCAGCCCCAGCATTTT.